The 29 T cell receptor beta chains reported below all come from one sample, sequenced in a study of technical replicates of blood from several donors. Profiled with immunoSEQ multiplex PCR; TCRdb holds only in-frame clones, not every one. The top ten clones hold 0.2% to 0.3% of a sample with under 80,000 clones, approximately 94% of them seen once. Sequences were obtained from T cells isolated from PBMCs. The origin of the receptors is a human donor in good health.

This clone was recorded once. This CDR3 is CASSDSRYLLRGQPQHF. In DNA, the CDR3 is TGTGCCAGCAGTGACTCTAGGTACCTATTACGCGGTCAGCCCCAGCATTTT. The chain carries TRBV6-4 and TRBJ1-5; D remains unclear. Trimming left V 0 bases short and J 6 bases short, with 18 bases between. Germline CDR1 is MRHNA and CDR2 is SNTAGT. The CDR3 covers 17 residues.

Here the CDR3 reads CASRDLRESDNEQFF. CDR3 DNA: TGCGCCAGCAGAGATTTGCGGGAATCGGACAATGAGCAGTTCTTC. This chain connects TRBV5-1 to TRBJ2-1; D possibly corresponds to TRBD2 (6 bases). The CDR3 totals 15 residues. CDR1 and CDR2 (germline): SGHRS, YFSETQ. Trimming removed 5 bases from V and 5 bases from J, with 17 bases in between.

The gene calls are TRBV14 and TRBJ1-6; D unresolved. V was clipped by 4 bases and J by 9 bases, with 7 bases between them. Germline CDR1 and CDR2: SGHDN and FVKESK. The CDR3 spans 12 residues. DNA of the CDR3: TGTGCCAGCAGCCTAACGCGTTCACCCCTCCACTTT. Translated: CASSLTRSPLHF.

The chain uses TRBV5-1 and TRBJ2-1; D uncertain. This CDR3 has 13 residues. Germline CDR1 SGHRS, CDR2 YFSETQ. Trimming took 2 bases from V and 6 from J, leaving 9 bases between them. The CDR3 DNA follows: TGCGCCAGCAGCTTCCGGCGGAGCAATGAGCAGTTCTTC. This translates into CASSFRRSNEQFF. Full variable domain (rest looked up from reference TRBV5-1 and TRBJ2-1): KAGVTQTPRYLIKTRGQQVTLSCSPISGHRSVSWYQQTPGQGLQFLFEYFSETQRNKGNFPGRFSGRQFSNSRSEMNVSTLELGDSALYLCASSFRRSNEQFFGPGTRLTVL.

The chain has TRBV2 and TRBJ1-5; D is possibly TRBD1 (5 bases). The CDR3 covers 15 residues. Germline V gene lookup returns CDR1 SNHLY and CDR2 FYNNEI. V was trimmed by 5 bases and J by 6 bases, leaving 17 bases between them. The CDR3, as DNA: TGTGCCAGCAGTTTTCCAGGGTTTACAGGTCAGCCCCAGCATTTT. Translated, it gives CASSFPGFTGQPQHF.

A few counts support this clone. V gene TRBV6-4 combines with J gene TRBJ1-1; a weak D match, TRBD1 (6 bases). V was trimmed by 4 bases and J by 7 bases, leaving 10 bases between them. CDR1 MRHNA and CDR2 SNTAGT come from the germline V gene. The CDR3 is 12 residues long. The CDR3 DNA reads as TGTGCCAGCAGTGGGACAGAGCTTGAAGCTTTCTTT. It yields the protein CASSGTELEAFF.

The rearrangement joins TRBV11-1 to TRBJ2-5; D gene uncertain. V lost 4 bases and J 2 bases, leaving 8 bases between the germline ends. Germline V gene data show CDR1 as SGHAT and CDR2 as FQDESV (reference sequence). This CDR3 is 13 amino acids long. CDR3: CASSSSRQETQYF. The CDR3 nucleotides are TGTGCCAGCAGCTCGTCTAGACAAGAGACCCAGTACTTC. Filled out from reference TRBV11-1 and TRBJ2-5, the complete variable domain reads EAEVAQSPRYKITEKSQAVAFWCDPISGHATLYWYRQILGQGPELLVQFQDESVVDDSQLPKDRFSAERLKGVDSTLKIQPAELGDSAMYLCASSSSRQETQYFGPGTRLLVL.

The chain employs TRBV11-1 and TRBJ2-7, with a weak D call TRBD2 (5 bases). The length of the CDR3 is 16 residues. Germline assignment: CDR1 SGHAT and CDR2 FQDESV (reference sequence). Trimming removed 2 bases from V and 1 base from J, with 15 bases in between. CDR3 in DNA: TGTGCCAGCAGCTTATTCGAGGCCAGCGGATCCTACGAGCAGTACTTC. Protein: CASSLFEASGSYEQYF.

The chain uses TRBV11-2 and TRBJ1-4; maybe TRBD1 (5 bases). Per germline, CDR1 SGHAT and CDR2 FQNNGV. The CDR3 has 14 residues. The V end was cut by 0 bases, the J end by 9 bases, with 11 bases between. CDR3 coding DNA: TGTGCCAGCAGCTTAGATCAGACAGTCCAAAAACTGTTTTTT. Encoded protein: CASSLDQTVQKLFF. Variable domain in full (rest from reference TRBV11-2 and TRBJ1-4): EAGVAQSPRYKIIEKRQSVAFWCNPISGHATLYWYQQILGQGPKLLIQFQNNGVVDDSQLPKDRFSAERLKGVDSTLKIQPAKLEDSAVYLCASSLDQTVQKLFFGSGTQLSVL.

The chain links TRBV19 to TRBJ1-5; D is unresolved. Germline values: CDR1 LNHDA, CDR2 SQIVND (reference sequence). The CDR3 totals 15 residues. Trimming stripped 5 bases from V and 5 bases from J, with 16 bases between. DNA for the CDR3: TGTGCCAGTAGTCCCCCATACACCAATTATCAGCCCCAGCATTTT. This translates into CASSPPYTNYQPQHF.

The chain carries TRBV5-1 and TRBJ2-7, with TRBD1 identical over 9 bases. This CDR3 comprises 16 residues. With V trimmed by 4 bases and J by 6 bases, 14 bases remained unmatched. Per germline, CDR1 SGHRS and CDR2 YFSETQ. CDR3: CASSNGVGTGSSEQYF. The CDR3 nucleotides read TGCGCCAGCAGCAATGGGGTCGGGACAGGGTCTTCCGAGCAGTACTTC.

V usage is TRBV13 and J usage is TRBJ2-1; D might be TRBD1 (5 bases). The CDR3 consists of 15 residues. Germline CDR1 and CDR2: PRHDT and FYEKMQ (reference sequence). Trimming removed 6 bases from V and 5 bases from J, with 17 bases in between. The CDR3 loop is CASSRRGPMDNEQFF. The CDR3 coding sequence is TGTGCCAGCAGTCGAAGGGGCCCAATGGACAATGAGCAGTTCTTC.

The V gene is TRBV11-2, the J gene TRBJ2-7, with a possible D match to TRBD1 (5 bases). The V and J ends lost 3 bases and 3 bases respectively, with 15 bases between them. Germline CDR1 reads SGHAT; CDR2 reads FQNNGV. The CDR3 totals 15 residues. CDR3 sequence (DNA): TGTGCCAGCAGCTTTTCCCAGGGATCGGGCTACGAGCAGTACTTC. Translating it yields CASSFSQGSGYEQYF.

This chain connects TRBV30 to TRBJ1-1; 7 nucleotides line up with TRBD1. Trimming removed 2 bases from V and 5 bases from J; junction bases left unmatched: 5. The V gene's germline CDR1 is GTSNPN and CDR2 SVGIG (reference sequence). The CDR3 is 13 amino acids. CDR3 sequence reads: CAWSTGVRTEAFF. CDR3 coding DNA: TGTGCCTGGAGTACAGGGGTTCGTACTGAAGCTTTCTTT.

The chain links TRBV6-5 to TRBJ2-1, with D unresolved. This CDR3 has 14 residues. CDR1 and CDR2 from the germline V gene are MNHEY and SVGAGI. V was trimmed by 4 bases and J by 5 bases, leaving 12 bases between them. CDR3 residues: CASSSRDTDNEQFF. The DNA for the CDR3 is TGTGCCAGCAGTTCACGCGACACGGACAATGAGCAGTTCTTC.

CDR3 residues: CASSHPQGNTEAFF. Written as DNA, the CDR3 is TGTGCCAGCAGCCACCCACAGGGAAACACTGAAGCTTTCTTT. The chain recombines TRBV5-4 with TRBJ1-1; possibly TRBD1 for D (6 bases). Germline CDR1 reads SGHNT; CDR2 reads YYREEE (reference sequence). This CDR3 is built from 14 residues. V lost 4 bases and J 2 bases, leaving 12 bases between the germline ends.

The J gene is TRBJ2-7, the V gene TRBV19; possible D gene TRBD1, 8 bases. Germline CDR1 is LNHDA and CDR2 is SQIVND (reference sequence). Trimming cost V 2 bases and J 2 bases, with 10 bases left between them. The CDR3 covers 14 residues. As DNA, the CDR3 is TGTGCCAGTAGTATAACAGGGGGGGCCTACGAGCAGTACTTC. As protein: CASSITGGAYEQYF.

The V gene is TRBV27, the J gene TRBJ1-1, with D uncertain. The germline V gene encodes CDR1 MNHEY and CDR2 SMNVEV (reference sequence). Trimming stripped 5 bases from V and 1 base from J, with 11 bases between. CDR3 length equals 14 residues. For the CDR3, the DNA is TGTGCCAGCAGTCCCACGGACTGGAACACTGAAGCTTTCTTT. Translation: CASSPTDWNTEAFF.

V is TRBV5-1 and J is TRBJ2-3, with a weak D call TRBD2 (5 bases). The CDR3 length is 14 residues. The V end was cut by 2 bases, the J end by 6 bases, with 13 bases between. CDR1 and CDR2 (germline): SGHRS, YFSETQ. Here the CDR3 reads CASSLSSERDTQYF. The CDR3 bases are TGCGCCAGCAGCTTAAGTAGCGAAAGGGATACGCAGTATTTT. The full variable domain, completed using reference TRBV5-1 and TRBJ2-3, is KAGVTQTPRYLIKTRGQQVTLSCSPISGHRSVSWYQQTPGQGLQFLFEYFSETQRNKGNFPGRFSGRQFSNSRSEMNVSTLELGDSALYLCASSLSSERDTQYFGPGTRLTVL.

The chain joins TRBV18 to TRBJ1-3; D is undetermined. V lost 6 bases to trimming and J lost 1 base, with 10 bases between them. This CDR3 spans 14 amino acids. Germline V gene lookup returns CDR1 KGHSH and CDR2 LQKENI. The CDR3, as DNA: TGTGCCAGCTCCGCGGAGTTATCTGGAAACACCATATATTTT. Translation gives CASSAELSGNTIYF.

V usage is TRBV7-8 and J usage is TRBJ2-7, with TRBD1 identical over 8 bases. Trimming at V came to 3 bases and at J to 2 bases, leaving 9 bases not matched to a gene. The CDR3 is 16 amino acids. CDR1 SGHVS and CDR2 FQNEAQ come from the germline V gene. The CDR3 sequence is CASSFTRDRPTYEQYF. The CDR3 DNA is TGTGCCAGCAGCTTCACCCGGGACAGGCCTACCTACGAGCAGTACTTC.

The chain carries TRBV25-1 and TRBJ1-2, with D unresolved. V lost 3 bases and J lost 3, with 8 bases in between. Germline assignment: CDR1 MGHDK and CDR2 SYGVNS. CDR3 length: 13 amino acids. CDR3 in DNA: TGTGCCAGCAGTGAGGCAGGCGACTATGGCTACACCTTC. This sequence encodes CASSEAGDYGYTF.

This chain joins TRBV30 and TRBJ1-5; D may be TRBD1 (6 bases). The CDR3 is 14 amino acids. The germline CDR1 and CDR2 sequences are GTSNPN and SVGIG (reference sequence). Trimming removed 3 bases at V and 1 base at J, with 10 bases between. The CDR3 region is CAWRRGGSNQPQHF. The CDR3 DNA sequence: TGTGCCTGGAGGAGGGGGGGGAGCAATCAGCCCCAGCATTTT.

This clone occurred once. J is TRBJ2-7 and V is TRBV11-2, with no clear D. The CDR3 sequence is 14 residues long. V lost 0 bases, J lost 0 bases, and 6 bases lay in between. Germline V CDR1 and CDR2: SGHAT, FQNNGV. In nucleotides, the CDR3 is TGTGCCAGCAGCTTAGAGCCGGGCTCCTACGAGCAGTACTTC. Its protein is CASSLEPGSYEQYF.

This chain links TRBV7-8 with TRBJ1-1; D remains unclear. The CDR3 sequence is 17 residues long. CDR1 is SGHVS and CDR2 is FQNEAQ in the germline V gene. Trimming shortened V by 2 bases and J by 3 bases, and 19 bases separated the two germline ends. In DNA, the CDR3 is TGTGCCAGCAGCTTACTCATCTTAGAACTTTTCGACACTGAAGCTTTCTTT. Protein sequence: CASSLLILELFDTEAFF.

The J gene is TRBJ1-2, the V gene TRBV25-1; 7 nucleotides line up with TRBD1. Trimming cost V 3 bases and J 4 bases; bases outside gene matches: 8. The CDR3 extends over 15 amino acids. Looked up from germline, CDR1 is MGHDK and CDR2 is SYGVNS. CDR3 coding DNA: TGTGCCAGCAGTGATTCCGGGACAGCGTTCTATGGCTACACCTTC. Encoded protein: CASSDSGTAFYGYTF.

This clone was seen only once. The chain employs TRBV4-1 and TRBJ2-7; TRBD1 agrees at 9 bases. The CDR3 spans 14 residues. V lost 6 bases to trimming and J lost 1 base; unmatched junction nucleotides: 4. Germline V gives CDR1 MGHRA, CDR2 YSYEKL. CDR3 loop: CASRPDRGSYEQYF. DNA of the CDR3: TGCGCCAGCAGACCCGACAGGGGGTCCTACGAGCAGTACTTC.

The gene calls are TRBV4-1 and TRBJ1-2, with D uncertain. Germline CDR1 is MGHRA and CDR2 is YSYEKL. The CDR3 length is 14 residues. V gave up 1 base and J gave up 3 bases, with 9 bases separating them. CDR3 residues: CASSQVADYYGYTF. DNA for the CDR3: TGCGCCAGCAGCCAAGTTGCGGACTACTATGGCTACACCTTC.

With respect to this clone: Other nucleotide sequences from this sample produce the same CDR3. This chain joins TRBV4-1 and TRBJ1-2; TRBD1 agrees at 9 bases. Trimming took 3 bases from V and 2 from J; bases not matched to a gene: 1. The CDR3 is made up of 14 amino acids. Germline assignment: CDR1 MGHRA and CDR2 YSYEKL. As DNA, the CDR3 is TGCGCCAGCAGCCAGGACAGGGGCAACTATGGCTACACCTTC. It codes for CASSQDRGNYGYTF.